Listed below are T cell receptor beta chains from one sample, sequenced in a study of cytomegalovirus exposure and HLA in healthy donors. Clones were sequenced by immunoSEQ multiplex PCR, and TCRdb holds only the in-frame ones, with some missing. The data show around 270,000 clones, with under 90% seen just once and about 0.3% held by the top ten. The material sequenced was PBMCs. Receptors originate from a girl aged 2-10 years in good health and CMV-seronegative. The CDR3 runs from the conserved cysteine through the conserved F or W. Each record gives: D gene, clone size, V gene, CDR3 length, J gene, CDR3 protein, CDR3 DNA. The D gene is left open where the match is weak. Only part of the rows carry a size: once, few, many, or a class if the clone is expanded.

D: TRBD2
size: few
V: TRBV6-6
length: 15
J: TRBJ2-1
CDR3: CASTSGLNLGNEQFF
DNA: TGTGCCAGCACCTCGGGACTAAACTTAGGGAATGAGCAGTTCTTC

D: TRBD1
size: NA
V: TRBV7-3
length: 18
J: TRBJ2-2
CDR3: CASSLKPRGQGVTGELFF
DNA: TGTGCCAGCAGCTTAAAACCTAGGGGACAGGGGGTCACCGGGGAGCTGTTTTTT

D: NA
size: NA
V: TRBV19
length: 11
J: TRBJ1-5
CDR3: CASSSRGPQHF
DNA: TGTGCCAGTTCCTCAAGGGGGCCCCAGCATTTT

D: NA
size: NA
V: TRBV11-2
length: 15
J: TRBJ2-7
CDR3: CASTPRGPTHYEQYF
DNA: TGTGCCAGCACCCCCCGAGGGCCGACCCACTACGAGCAGTACTTC

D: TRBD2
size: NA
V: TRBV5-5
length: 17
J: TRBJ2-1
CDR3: CASHGGLAVSSYNEQFF
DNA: TGTGCCAGCCATGGGGGACTAGCGGTAAGCTCCTACAATGAGCAGTTCTTC

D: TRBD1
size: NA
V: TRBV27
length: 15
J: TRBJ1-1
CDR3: CASSPGTGEYFEAFF
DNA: TGTGCCAGCAGTCCCGGGACAGGGGAGTACTTTGAAGCTTTCTTT

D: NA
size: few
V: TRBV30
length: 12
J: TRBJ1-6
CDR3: CAWSVGDLPLHF
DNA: TGTGCCTGGAGTGTAGGGGATCTGCCCCTCCACTTT

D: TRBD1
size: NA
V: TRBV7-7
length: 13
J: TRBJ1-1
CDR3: CASSLDRGTEAFF
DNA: TGTGCCAGCAGCTTAGACAGGGGTACTGAAGCTTTCTTT

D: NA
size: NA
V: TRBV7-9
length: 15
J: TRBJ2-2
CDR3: CASSLAAGNTGELFF
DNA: TGTGCCAGCAGCTTAGCAGCTGGTAACACCGGGGAGCTGTTTTTT

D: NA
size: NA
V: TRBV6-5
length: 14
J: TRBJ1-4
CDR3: CASSGGATNEKLFF
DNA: TGTGCCAGCAGCGGGGGGGCAACTAATGAAAAACTGTTTTTT

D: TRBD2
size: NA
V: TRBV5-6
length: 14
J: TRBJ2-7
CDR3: CASSPGLAGLEQYF
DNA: TGTGCCAGCAGCCCGGGACTAGCGGGGCTCGAGCAGTACTTC

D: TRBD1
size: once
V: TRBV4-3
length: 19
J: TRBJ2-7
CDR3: CASSQAVGATGLRSYEQYF
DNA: TGCGCCAGCAGCCAAGCGGTGGGCGCGACAGGGCTCAGGTCCTACGAGCAGTACTTC

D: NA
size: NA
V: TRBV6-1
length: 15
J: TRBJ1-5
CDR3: CASSLGLSSNQPQHF
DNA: TGTGCCAGCAGTTTGGGACTGAGTAGCAATCAGCCCCAGCATTTT

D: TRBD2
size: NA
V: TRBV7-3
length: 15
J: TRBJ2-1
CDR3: CASSPAGGFYNEQFF
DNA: TGTGCCAGCAGCCCCGCGGGAGGGTTCTACAATGAGCAGTTCTTC

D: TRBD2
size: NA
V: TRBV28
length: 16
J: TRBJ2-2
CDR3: CASKGGGAPNTGELFF
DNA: TGTGCCAGCAAGGGCGGGGGGGCCCCCAACACCGGGGAGCTGTTTTTT

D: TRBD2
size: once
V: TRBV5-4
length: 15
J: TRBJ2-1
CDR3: CASSPPLREYNEQFF
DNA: TGTGCCAGCAGCCCCCCCTTGCGGGAGTACAATGAGCAGTTCTTC